One and the same sample provided the 30 T cell receptor beta chains below, sequenced in a study of T cell changes during pregnancy in multiple sclerosis. Generated by immunoSEQ multiplex PCR, the TCRdb table keeps only in-frame clones and is missing some. The sample lists 55,000 to 75,000 clones; 90% to 95% were seen once. The sequencing used peripheral blood, collected in the third trimester of pregnancy. The source is a female donor in good health, enrolled as a control in a pregnancy study.

The V and J genes are TRBV9 and TRBJ1-1; 9 bases are shared with TRBD1. Germline-derived CDR1 and CDR2 are SGDLS and YYNGEE. The J segment lost 4 bases and the V segment lost 4 bases, leaving 11 bases of the junction unmatched. This CDR3 region has 16 residues. CDR3 amino acids: CASSTSQGQGPTEAFF. The DNA of the CDR3 is TGTGCCAGCAGCACCTCCCAGGGACAGGGTCCCACTGAAGCTTTCTTT.

V and J are TRBV7-9 and TRBJ2-7, with D possibly TRBD2 on 6 matching bases. Trimming cost V 5 bases and J 3 bases, with 11 bases left between them. The CDR3 covers 13 residues. The germline CDR1 and CDR2 sequences are SEHNR and FQNEAQ (reference sequence). This chain's CDR3 is CASSPRENYEQYF. CDR3 bases: TGTGCCAGCAGCCCCCGGGAGAACTACGAGCAGTACTTC.

The chain employs TRBV18 and TRBJ1-1; no clear D gene. The CDR3 consists of 13 residues. V was shortened by 0 bases and J by 0 bases, with 2 bases between the two germline ends. Germline assignment: CDR1 KGHSH and CDR2 LQKENI. The CDR3 DNA reads TGTGCCAGCTCACCACCCATGAACACTGAAGCTTTCTTT. This sequence encodes CASSPPMNTEAFF.

V gene TRBV27 combines with J gene TRBJ1-1; no clear D. The germline V gene encodes CDR1 MNHEY and CDR2 SMNVEV (reference sequence). Trimming removed 0 bases from V and 1 base from J, with 15 bases in between. The CDR3 totals 17 residues. CDR3 protein: CASSLSRSTSANTEAFF. CDR3 in DNA: TGTGCCAGCAGTTTATCGCGGAGTACATCGGCGAACACTGAAGCTTTCTTT.

The genes are TRBV7-2 and TRBJ1-2; D is possibly TRBD1 (5 bases). Trimming took 5 bases from V and 0 from J, leaving 16 bases between them. The CDR3 is 16 amino acids. Germline CDR1 reads SGHTA; CDR2 reads FQGNSA. The CDR3 reads CASSRDSTLANYGYTF. The CDR3 nucleotides read TGTGCCAGCAGCCGCGACAGTACTCTAGCTAACTATGGCTACACCTTC.

CDR3 sequence (DNA): TGTGCCAGCAGCTTAGTCGATGAGCAGTTCTTC. Translating it yields CASSLVDEQFF. The V and J genes are TRBV7-2 and TRBJ2-1; D is undetermined. Trimming left V 1 base short and J 8 bases short, with 3 bases between. Germline V gives CDR1 SGHTA, CDR2 FQGNSA. The CDR3 loop spans 11 amino acids.

The rearrangement joins TRBV9 to TRBJ2-5; 11 positions match TRBD2. This CDR3 region has 15 residues. Germline assignment: CDR1 SGDLS and CDR2 YYNGEE. J was trimmed by 2 bases and V by 4 bases; bases with no gene match: 4. CDR3 residues: CASSFSGGAQETQYF. As DNA, the CDR3 is TGTGCCAGCAGCTTTAGCGGGGGGGCACAAGAGACCCAGTACTTC.

The CDR3: CASSDDLGTVEKLFF. CDR3 DNA sequence: TGTGCCAGCAGTGATGACCTCGGGACAGTTGAAAAACTGTTTTTT. V usage is TRBV7-6 and J usage is TRBJ1-4; TRBD1 matches 7 bases. The CDR3 is 15 amino acids. Germline CDR1 is SGHVS and CDR2 is FNYEAQ. V trimming: 6 bases; J trimming: 7 bases; junction bases outside the gene matches: 11.

The chain recombines TRBV5-1 with TRBJ2-1; 8 nucleotides match TRBD2. CDR3 size: 16 residues. Trimming cost V 0 bases and J 8 bases; bases outside gene matches: 10. Germline V gene lookup returns CDR1 SGHRS and CDR2 YFSETQ. The CDR3 DNA reads TGCGCCAGCAGCTTGGAAGGCCGGGGGGGAGGAGATGAGCAGTTCTTC. Residues: CASSLEGRGGGDEQFF. Together with reference TRBV5-1 and TRBJ2-1, the CDR3 gives the full variable domain: KAGVTQTPRYLIKTRGQQVTLSCSPISGHRSVSWYQQTPGQGLQFLFEYFSETQRNKGNFPGRFSGRQFSNSRSEMNVSTLELGDSALYLCASSLEGRGGGDEQFFGPGTRLTVL.

This chain uses TRBV27 with TRBJ1-6; tentatively, D is TRBD1 (6 bases). Between the trimmed V and J ends, which lost 5 bases and 7 bases, there was a span of 21 bases. Germline V gene lookup returns CDR1 MNHEY and CDR2 SMNVEV (reference sequence). The CDR3 length is 17 residues. DNA of the CDR3: TGTGCCAGCAGTCGGCGCGGGGGGGCAGGCCTCAATTCACCCCTCCACTTT. Translating it yields CASSRRGGAGLNSPLHF.

The chain is built from TRBV5-1 and TRBJ1-4; D might be TRBD1 (6 bases). V was shortened by 2 bases and J by 4 bases, with 18 bases between the two germline ends. Germline lookup yields CDR1 SGHRS and CDR2 YFSETQ. CDR3 size: 17 residues. CDR3 amino acids: CASSLIGRGRNNEKLFF. The CDR3, as DNA: TGCGCCAGCAGCTTAATCGGCAGGGGTAGGAATAATGAAAAACTGTTTTTT. The full variable domain, with the rest looked up from reference TRBV5-1 and TRBJ1-4, is KAGVTQTPRYLIKTRGQQVTLSCSPISGHRSVSWYQQTPGQGLQFLFEYFSETQRNKGNFPGRFSGRQFSNSRSEMNVSTLELGDSALYLCASSLIGRGRNNEKLFFGSGTQLSVL.

The J gene is TRBJ2-1, the V gene TRBV28; weak D call: TRBD2 (7 bases). The CDR3 covers 16 residues. Germline V gene sequence: CDR1 MDHEN, CDR2 SYDVKM. The V gene lost 3 bases and the J gene lost 2 bases, with 14 bases spanning the gap. The DNA of the CDR3 is TGTGCCAGCAGTTTGGGGGCGGGGGCAACCTACAATGAGCAGTTCTTC. This translates into CASSLGAGATYNEQFF.

The rearrangement joins TRBV5-1 to TRBJ2-7; D may be TRBD1 (6 bases). Deletions cut 7 bases from V and 0 bases from J, with 11 bases between. Germline V gives CDR1 SGHRS, CDR2 YFSETQ. The length of the CDR3 is 13 residues. As DNA, the CDR3 is TGCGCCAGCGGGGACACGAGCTCCTACGAGCAGTACTTC. Its protein product is CASGDTSSYEQYF.

The rearrangement uses TRBV4-3 and TRBJ1-1; 9 nucleotides match TRBD1. Germline trimming cut 3 bases from V and 0 bases from J; bases unmatched to any gene: 2. There are 15 residues in the CDR3. The germline V gene has CDR1 LGHNA and CDR2 YSLEER. The chain's CDR3 is CASSQDRGLNTEAFF. DNA for the CDR3: TGCGCCAGCAGCCAGGACAGGGGACTGAACACTGAAGCTTTCTTT.

The chain joins TRBV7-2 to TRBJ1-3, with 10 bases aligning to TRBD1. Trimming took 5 bases from V and 3 from J; bases not matched to a gene: 4. This CDR3 comprises 15 residues. The germline V gene has CDR1 SGHTA and CDR2 FQGNSA. The CDR3 region is CASSQDRGHGNTIYF. The CDR3 DNA is TGTGCCAGCAGCCAAGACAGGGGGCATGGAAACACCATATATTTT. The full variable domain, with the rest looked up from reference TRBV7-2 and TRBJ1-3, is GAGVSQSPSNKVTEKGKDVELRCDPISGHTALYWYRQSLGQGLEFLIYFQGNSAPDKSGLPSDRFSAERTGGSVSTLTIQRTQQEDSAVYLCASSQDRGHGNTIYFGEGSWLTVV.

The gene calls are TRBV25-1 and TRBJ2-5; D gene uncertain. The germline gives CDR1 MGHDK, CDR2 SYGVNS. V lost 4 bases to trimming and J lost 0 bases, with 12 bases between them. The CDR3 contains 15 residues. CDR3 bases: TGTGCCAGCAGTGCCTCCTCCAGGTACCAAGAGACCCAGTACTTC. It is translated as CASSASSRYQETQYF. The full variable domain, completed using reference TRBV25-1 and TRBJ2-5, is EADIYQTPRYLVIGTGKKITLECSQTMGHDKMYWYQQDPGMELHLIHYSYGVNSTEKGDLSSESTVSRIRTEHFPLTLESARPSHTSQYLCASSASSRYQETQYFGPGTRLLVL.

J is TRBJ1-1 and V is TRBV27, with 7 positions matching TRBD1. The CDR3 has 11 residues. Looked up from germline, CDR1 is MNHEY and CDR2 is SMNVEV (reference sequence). V dropped 6 bases and J dropped 11; count of bases not matched to a gene: 6. The CDR3 is CASRQGSMAFF. CDR3 in DNA: TGTGCCAGCAGACAGGGGAGTATGGCTTTCTTT.

This chain uses TRBV18 with TRBJ2-7; D is unresolved. V was clipped by 3 bases and J by 3 bases, with 9 bases between them. This CDR3 region has 13 residues. Germline CDR1 and CDR2: KGHSH and LQKENI. The DNA of the CDR3 is TGTGCCAGCTCACCCCCACCTAACTACGAGCAGTACTTC. It encodes CASSPPPNYEQYF.

The rearrangement joins TRBV25-1 to TRBJ2-1; D is perhaps TRBD1 (6 bases). V lost 5 bases, J lost 10 bases, and 18 bases lay in between. The CDR3 is 14 residues long. From germline, CDR1 is MGHDK and CDR2 SYGVNS. CDR3 DNA sequence: TGTGCCAGCAGTTATAGACAGGACGACCGCGAGCAGTTCTTC. The encoded protein is CASSYRQDDREQFF.

This clone was seen only once. The chain couples TRBV5-5 to TRBJ1-4, with 9 bases identical to TRBD1. The CDR3 runs to 14 residues. CDR1 and CDR2 from the germline V gene are SGHKS and YYEKEE (reference sequence). The junction had 5 bases not matched to a gene; V was cut back by 7 bases and J by 4 bases. CDR3 bases: TGTGCCAGCGCGCCGGGACAGGGTAATGAAAAACTGTTTTTT. Protein product: CASAPGQGNEKLFF.

The chain has TRBV7-2 and TRBJ1-2; 7 bases are shared with TRBD1. The V gene's germline CDR1 is SGHTA and CDR2 FQGNSA. This CDR3 spans 13 amino acids. V was clipped by 11 bases and J by 4 bases; unmatched bases: 10. Here the CDR3 reads CAGGRGQSYGYTF. CDR3 sequence (DNA): TGTGCCGGGGGGCGGGGACAGAGCTATGGCTACACCTTC.

This clone was seen only once. This chain joins TRBV27 and TRBJ2-1, with 7 bases identical to TRBD1. Germline V gene data show CDR1 as MNHEY and CDR2 as SMNVEV (reference sequence). The CDR3 length is 15 residues. The ends lost 2 bases at V and 5 bases at J; junction bases unmatched: 6. The CDR3 reads CASSLIRTGNNEQFF. DNA for the CDR3: TGTGCCAGCAGTTTAATCCGGACAGGTAACAATGAGCAGTTCTTC.

This clone has a single count. The chain employs TRBV7-6 and TRBJ1-5; 9 bases agree with TRBD1. Germline CDR1 SGHVS, CDR2 FNYEAQ. CDR3 length: 15 residues. The V gene end was trimmed by 5 bases and the J gene end by 4 bases; junction bases not matched to a gene: 6. The CDR3 reads CASSPTGGANQPQHF. The CDR3 DNA is TGTGCCAGCAGCCCAACAGGGGGCGCGAATCAGCCCCAGCATTTT.

This clone was picked up one time. The V and J genes are TRBV28 and TRBJ1-5, with D possibly matching TRBD1 (6 bases). V shed 5 bases and J shed 2 bases, with 13 bases lying between them. Per the germline V gene, CDR1 is MDHEN and CDR2 is SYDVKM. The CDR3 runs to 15 residues. CDR3 loop: CASSPTGLGNQPQHF. Here the CDR3 DNA reads TGTGCCAGCAGTCCTACAGGGCTGGGCAATCAGCCCCAGCATTTT.

The rearrangement uses TRBV2 and TRBJ2-2, with unresolved D. The V and J ends lost 2 bases and 0 bases respectively, with 10 bases between them. Looked up from germline, CDR1 is SNHLY and CDR2 is FYNNEI. CDR3 length: 16 amino acids. The CDR3 loop reads CASSERRPANTGELFF. CDR3 coding DNA: TGTGCCAGCAGTGAACGGAGACCAGCGAACACCGGGGAGCTGTTTTTT.

The DNA of the CDR3 is TGTGCCATCAGGGGCAGGGGGACTGAAGCTTTCTTT. It translates to CAIRGRGTEAFF. This chain connects TRBV10-3 to TRBJ1-1; 7 positions agree with TRBD1. The J segment lost 5 bases and the V segment lost 6 bases, leaving 3 bases of the junction unmatched. Germline CDR1 reads ENHRY; CDR2 reads SYGVKD. The CDR3 length is 12 residues.

The V call is TRBV27, the J call TRBJ1-5; D gene unclear. The ends were cut back, 8 bases at V and 4 bases at J, with 6 bases in the middle. CDR3 length: 11 residues. Germline assignment: CDR1 MNHEY and CDR2 SMNVEV (reference sequence). The CDR3 bases are TGTGCCAGCGGCCCAAATCAGCCCCAGCATTTT. This translates into CASGPNQPQHF.

The V call is TRBV4-2, the J call TRBJ2-3; 9 bases fit TRBD1. Trimming took 4 bases from V and 6 from J; bases not matched to a gene: 5. This CDR3 is 14 amino acids long. Germline CDR1 LGHNA, CDR2 YNFKEQ. The CDR3 bases are TGTGCCAGCAGCCTTGGGACAGGGAGTGATACGCAGTATTTT. Translating gives CASSLGTGSDTQYF.

The chain recombines TRBV7-6 with TRBJ2-7; 14 bases fit TRBD2. The CDR3 consists of 19 residues. The junction had 14 bases not matched to a gene; V was cut back by 7 bases and J by 0 bases. Germline-derived CDR1 and CDR2 are SGHVS and FNYEAQ. CDR3 residues: CASIPIAGLAGVSSYEQYF. The CDR3 region has the DNA TGTGCCAGCATCCCAATCGCGGGACTAGCGGGGGTGAGCTCCTACGAGCAGTACTTC.

The sample holds one count of this clone. The chain combines TRBV6-6 with TRBJ1-4, with TRBD1 matching over 7 bases. CDR1 and CDR2 from the germline V gene are MNHNY and SVGAGI (reference sequence). This CDR3 is 14 amino acids long. V was pared by 10 bases and J by 0 bases, with 5 bases of the junction left unmatched. The CDR3: CAILGTATNEKLFF. Written as DNA, the CDR3 is TGTGCCATACTGGGGACAGCAACTAATGAAAAACTGTTTTTT.